This T cell receptor (beta chain) derives from a study of CD8 T cells in ankylosing spondylitis. This clonotype was counted at least ten times. Its specificity is unknown. This CDR3 has 12 amino acids. V dropped 6 bases and J dropped 4; count of bases not matched to a gene: 2. In germline, CDR1 is SQVTM, CDR2 ANQGSEA. Study-level results: In ankylosing spondylitis patients, matched synovial fluid reportedly showed significant enrichment of disease-linked clones.

With molecular barcodes, quantitative 5'-RACE was used to make the TCR beta libraries. TCRdb re-derived calls from the 5' RACE reads in MiXCR, one entry per CDR3 protein. The table has roughly 100,000 distinct CDR3 sequences, over 6.5% seen once. V gene TRBV29-1 combines with J gene TRBJ1-4; 7 nucleotides align to TRBD1. The TCR comes from a male donor with ankylosing spondylitis or in good health (not recorded which). Sequencing input: blood, either unsorted or a sorted T cell fraction (not recorded which). The CDR3 spells CSVRQGNEKLFF. The CDR3 DNA sequence: TGCAGCGTACGACAGGGTAATGAAAAACTGTTTTTT.